These 16 T cell receptor beta chains originate from one sample sequenced in a study of brain T cells in children with intractable seizures. Sequencing was performed with immunoSEQ multiplex PCR; in TCRdb, only in-frame clones are kept and a portion is missing. The table shows fewer than 80,000 clones, with more than 95% occurring only once. The material was peripheral blood, obtained at surgery. The source of these receptors is a boy under two years old with focal cortical dysplasia and intractable seizures.

The sample holds one count of this clone. The V and J genes are TRBV12-3 or TRBV12-4 and TRBJ1-2; a possible D gene is TRBD1 (5 bases). The CDR3 covers 13 residues. Trimming cost V 6 bases and J 7 bases, with 15 bases left between them. Here the CDR3 DNA reads TGTGCCAGCAGCCAATACGAAAGGGGTGGCTACACCTTC. Amino acids: CASSQYERGGYTF.

The chain has TRBV10-2 and TRBJ1-2, with 7 bases identical to TRBD1. There are 14 residues in the CDR3. CDR1 WSHSY and CDR2 SAAADI come from the germline V gene. V gave up 3 bases and J gave up 7 bases; unmatched junction bases: 8. The CDR3 DNA sequence: TGCGCCAGCAGTGATATGACAGGGTCTAGTGGCTACACCTTC. Translation gives CASSDMTGSSGYTF.

V gene TRBV25-1 combines with J gene TRBJ2-2; D gene uncertain. CDR1 is MGHDK and CDR2 is SYGVNS in the germline V gene. The CDR3 runs 14 residues. V was cut by 0 bases and J by 2 bases, with 4 bases left in between. Here the CDR3 reads CASSEYRNTGELFF. For the CDR3, the DNA is TGTGCCAGCAGTGAATACAGAAACACCGGGGAGCTGTTTTTT.

This chain links TRBV24-1 with TRBJ2-3; D could derive from TRBD1 or TRBD2 (6 bases each). In germline, CDR1 is KGHDR, CDR2 SFDVKD. The CDR3 sequence is 13 residues long. The ends were cut back, 6 bases at V and 5 bases at J, with 11 bases in the middle. In DNA form, the CDR3 reads TGTGCCACCAGTACGGGGGCCGAAGATACGCAGTATTTT. Translated, it gives CATSTGAEDTQYF.

V is TRBV7-9 and J is TRBJ2-2; D uncertain. Germline values: CDR1 SEHNR, CDR2 FQNEAQ (reference sequence). V dropped 0 bases and J dropped 8 bases, with 7 bases sitting between them. The CDR3 totals 13 residues. CDR3 protein: CASSLAGQGELFF. Here the CDR3 DNA reads TGTGCCAGCAGCTTAGCAGGTCAAGGGGAGCTGTTTTTT. The full variable domain, with the rest looked up from reference TRBV7-9 and TRBJ2-2, is DTGVSQNPRHKITKRGQNVTFRCDPISEHNRLYWYRQTLGQGPEFLTYFQNEAQLEKSRLLSDRFSAERPKGSFSTLEIQRTEQGDSAMYLCASSLAGQGELFFGEGSRLTVL.

The rearrangement links TRBV5-1 to TRBJ1-2; no firm D call. The length of the CDR3 is 13 residues. Looked up from germline, CDR1 is SGHRS and CDR2 is YFSETQ. V lost 0 bases and J lost 8, with 11 bases in between. The CDR3 sequence is CASSLERGGGYTF. For the CDR3, the DNA is TGCGCCAGCAGCTTGGAACGGGGTGGAGGCTACACCTTC.

V gene TRBV25-1 combines with J gene TRBJ2-7; unclear D gene. V lost 4 bases, J lost 6 bases, and 13 bases lay in between. The germline CDR1 and CDR2 sequences are MGHDK and SYGVNS. The CDR3 has 13 amino acids. The CDR3 is CASSGATFAEQYF. The CDR3 DNA sequence: TGTGCCAGCAGTGGGGCCACCTTCGCCGAGCAGTACTTC.

Of note for this clone: The junction departs from germline at one end; a sequencing error may be responsible. The V gene is TRBV19, the J gene TRBJ1-1; TRBD1 matches 9 bases. Germline V gives CDR1 LNHDA, CDR2 SQIVND (reference sequence). The CDR3 contains 14 residues. Here the CDR3 reads CASIIQGANTEAFF. CDR3 nucleotide sequence: TGTGCCAGTATTATACAGGGGGCGAACACTGAAGCTTTCTTT.

The V call is TRBV25-1, the J call TRBJ1-1; D is unresolved. There are 11 residues in the CDR3. V was clipped by 3 bases and J by 2 bases, with 1 base between them. CDR1 and CDR2 from the germline V gene are MGHDK and SYGVNS. CDR3: CASSDNTEAFF. For the CDR3, the DNA is TGTGCCAGCAGTGACAACACTGAAGCTTTCTTT. The full variable domain, completed using reference TRBV25-1 and TRBJ1-1, is EADIYQTPRYLVIGTGKKITLECSQTMGHDKMYWYQQDPGMELHLIHYSYGVNSTEKGDLSSESTVSRIRTEHFPLTLESARPSHTSQYLCASSDNTEAFFGQGTRLTVV.

The chain employs TRBV3-1 (or the pseudogene TRBV3-2) and TRBJ2-2; D gene unclear. V lost 1 base to trimming and J lost 8 bases, with 14 bases between them. The CDR3 extends over 15 amino acids. The germline V gene has CDR1 LGHDT and CDR2 YNNKEL (reference sequence). CDR3 in DNA: TGTGCCAGCAGCCAAGTTGAGCTCTCGGAGGGGGAGCTGTTTTTT. Its protein is CASSQVELSEGELFF.

The genes are TRBV7-6 and TRBJ2-3; no firm D call. The CDR3 covers 17 residues. Trimming took 3 bases from V and 2 from J, leaving 18 bases between them. The germline V gene has CDR1 SGHVS and CDR2 FNYEAQ. CDR3 sequence reads: CASSFLGRQAPTDTQYF. The CDR3 region has the DNA TGTGCCAGCAGCTTTTTAGGCCGGCAGGCCCCCACAGATACGCAGTATTTT.

The V call is TRBV15, the J call TRBJ2-1, with a possible D match to TRBD2 (6 bases). The length of the CDR3 is 13 residues. Germline CDR1 and CDR2: LNHNV and YYDKDF (reference sequence). V lost 3 bases and J lost 6, with 9 bases in between. CDR3 loop: CATSRNSGNEQFF. CDR3 sequence (DNA): TGTGCCACCAGCAGGAATAGCGGCAATGAGCAGTTCTTC. Drawing the rest from reference TRBV15 and TRBJ2-1, the complete variable domain is DAMVIQNPRYQVTQFGKPVTLSCSQTLNHNVMYWYQQKSSQAPKLLFHYYDKDFNNEADTPDNFQSRRPNTSFCFLDIRSPGLGDTAMYLCATSRNSGNEQFFGPGTRLTVL.

The chain recombines TRBV19 with TRBJ1-6; possibly TRBD1 for D (6 bases). Germline values: CDR1 LNHDA, CDR2 SQIVND (reference sequence). Trimming stripped 5 bases from V and 10 bases from J, with 21 bases between. This CDR3 is 16 amino acids long. Here the CDR3 DNA reads TGTGCCAGTAGTTTGGGACACAGCCCCGTAGGGTCACCCCTCCACTTT. Amino acids: CASSLGHSPVGSPLHF.

CDR3: CASSPGQGSYNEQFF. The CDR3 nucleotides are TGCGCCAGCAGCCCGGGACAGGGTTCTTACAATGAGCAGTTCTTC. This rearrangement joins TRBV5-1 to TRBJ2-1; 9 bases agree with TRBD1. The CDR3 totals 15 residues. With 4 bases clipped from V and 4 bases from J, the junction kept 6 bases outside the gene matches. CDR1 is SGHRS, CDR2 YFSETQ, per germline.

V usage is TRBV6-5 and J usage is TRBJ2-1; D unresolved. There are 14 residues in the CDR3. V was clipped by 0 bases and J by 4 bases, with 7 bases between them. Germline V gene lookup returns CDR1 MNHEY and CDR2 SVGAGI. This CDR3 reads CASSYSARYNEQFF. CDR3 in DNA: TGTGCCAGCAGTTACTCAGCAAGATACAATGAGCAGTTCTTC.

The genes are TRBV12-3 or TRBV12-4 and TRBJ1-2; the match to TRBD1 covers 9 bases. This CDR3 is 13 amino acids long. V lost 6 bases to trimming and J lost 8 bases; unmatched junction nucleotides: 7. CDR3 sequence: CASRTQGARGYTF. The CDR3, as DNA: TGTGCCAGCAGAACACAGGGGGCGAGGGGCTACACCTTC.